Sequencing of this T cell receptor (beta chain) was carried out in a study of OX40 agonist ivuxolimab in advanced cancers. The V gene's germline CDR1 is KGHSH and CDR2 LQKENI. The CDR3 is made up of 13 amino acids. Trimming took 3 bases from V and 6 from J; bases not matched to a gene: 4. The assay was immunoSEQ multiplex PCR, and TCRdb's table has in-frame clones only and misses some. The sample lists about 67,000 clones, approximately 80% occurring once. The sequenced sample was CD4+ or CD8+ T cells sorted from blood, obtained in a trial of the OX40 agonist ivuxolimab. The chain recombines TRBV18 with TRBJ1-2, with TRBD1 matching 7 bases. The TCR sequence derives from an adult with an advanced solid tumor such as melanoma, head and neck, liver or kidney cancer. CDR3 coding DNA: TGTGCCAGCTCACCCCTCGGGACAGATGGCTACACCTTC. It is translated as CASSPLGTDGYTF.